Shown below are 20 T cell receptor beta chains from a single sample sequenced in a study of T cells in Graves' hyperthyroidism and ophthalmopathy. TCR beta CDR3 region amplification was performed from RNA transcripts. The HTBI primer set drove a first-round RT-PCR of the TCR CDR3. MiXCR, applied by TCRdb to the multiplex PCR reads, yields one record per CDR3 protein. This sample has around 600,000 distinct CDR3 sequences; more than 13% occur once, and the top ten carry about 6.6%. Input material: blood. Source of these receptors: a woman aged 18-29 years with Graves' ophthalmopathy.

This clonotype was detected ten times or more. The CDR3 DNA follows: TGTGCCAGCAGGTCAGGGGAGAATCTGGGCTACACCTTC. Translation gives CASRSGENLGYTF. The chain couples TRBV27 to TRBJ1-2; D is possibly TRBD1 (6 bases). Trimming shortened V by 6 bases and J by 8 bases, and 16 bases separated the two germline ends. Germline V gene data show CDR1 as MNHEY and CDR2 as SMNVEV (reference sequence). CDR3 length: 13 residues.

V usage is TRBV12-3 or TRBV12-4 and J usage is TRBJ2-1, with D hard to call. The CDR3 contains 12 residues. The germline V and J ends were trimmed by 8 bases and 10 bases, with 15 bases remaining between them. The CDR3 bases are TGTGCCAGCCGGGCAGCTGCCCGGGAGCAGTTCTTC. Translated, it gives CASRAAAREQFF.

This clonotype was seen at least ten times. The rearrangement links TRBV3-1 to TRBJ2-1, with no clear D. The CDR3 loop spans 11 amino acids. V gave up 1 base and J gave up 8 bases, with 3 bases separating them. Per the germline V gene, CDR1 is LGHDT and CDR2 is YNNKEL (reference sequence). The DNA of the CDR3 is TGTGCCAGCAGCCAAGTCCATGAGCAGTTCTTC. Translation: CASSQVHEQFF.

The gene calls are TRBV14 and TRBJ2-1; D may be TRBD2 (6 bases). V was pared by 4 bases and J by 3 bases, with 16 bases between. This CDR3 is built from 16 residues. The germline V gene has CDR1 SGHDN and CDR2 FVKESK. CDR3 amino acids: CASSPTDGSVYNEQFF. CDR3 nucleotide sequence: TGTGCCAGCAGCCCGACCGACGGGAGTGTCTACAATGAGCAGTTCTTC.

This clonotype was counted at least ten times. The J gene is TRBJ1-1, the V gene TRBV28, with 12 bases fitting TRBD1. Germline V lookup: CDR1 MDHEN, CDR2 SYDVKM. This CDR3 comprises 15 residues. Germline trimming cut 5 bases from V and 5 bases from J; bases unmatched to any gene: 6. The CDR3 nucleotides read TGTGCCAGCAGTGTGCCGGGACAGGGGGCGACTGAAGCTTTCTTT. Residues: CASSVPGQGATEAFF.

This clonotype occurred many times. The CDR3 loop reads CASSFQVYTEAFF. The DNA of the CDR3 is TGTGCCAGCAGTTTTCAGGTTTACACTGAAGCTTTCTTT. The gene calls are TRBV6-1 and TRBJ1-1, with D unresolved. This CDR3 is built from 13 residues. Trimming removed 5 bases from V and 3 bases from J, with 10 bases in between. Per germline, CDR1 MNHNS and CDR2 SASEGT.

This rearrangement joins TRBV7-9 to TRBJ1-4; D not certain. Trimming took off 5 bases at V and 11 bases at J, with 12 bases between the two ends. The CDR3 extends over 12 amino acids. Per germline, CDR1 SEHNR and CDR2 FQNEAQ (reference sequence). The CDR3 sequence is CASSQLPGKLFF. For the CDR3, the DNA is TGTGCCAGCAGCCAACTGCCGGGGAAACTGTTTTTT.

The V call is TRBV6-2 or TRBV6-3, the J call TRBJ1-5; maybe TRBD1 (5 bases). The germline V gene encodes CDR1 MNHEY and CDR2 SVGEGT. The CDR3 extends over 14 amino acids. The V end was cut by 2 bases, the J end by 2 bases, with 7 bases between. In DNA form, the CDR3 reads TGTGCCAGCAGTTACATCAGGGGCAATCAGCCCCAGCATTTT. Encoded protein: CASSYIRGNQPQHF.

This clonotype showed up many times. The gene calls are TRBV27 and TRBJ2-1, with D uncertain. The CDR3 runs to 14 residues. V shed 5 bases and J shed 0 bases, with 8 bases lying between them. Germline V CDR1 and CDR2: MNHEY, SMNVEV (reference sequence). CDR3 protein: CASSMAGSYNEQFF. The DNA for the CDR3 is TGTGCCAGCAGTATGGCCGGCTCCTACAATGAGCAGTTCTTC.

This clonotype was seen ten or more times. This chain joins TRBV28 and TRBJ2-2; D perhaps matches TRBD1 (6 bases). The V end lost 4 bases, the J end lost 3 bases, and 9 bases lay between the germline ends. Germline loops: CDR1 MDHEN, CDR2 SYDVKM. This CDR3 comprises 14 residues. CDR3 coding DNA: TGTGCCAGCAGTTGGGGGCCCGACACCGGGGAGCTGTTTTTT. Protein: CASSWGPDTGELFF.

This clonotype was recorded at least ten times. J is TRBJ1-2 and V is TRBV28, with TRBD1 matching 10 bases. Per the germline V gene, CDR1 is MDHEN and CDR2 is SYDVKM. V trimming: 6 bases; J trimming: 7 bases; junction bases outside the gene matches: 11. The CDR3 spans 15 residues. CDR3 nucleotides: TGTGCCAGCAGCCGGGGGACAGGGGCTAGGGTTGGCTACACCTTC. Translating it yields CASSRGTGARVGYTF.

Of note for this clonotype: A clone one base away is much larger, so this may be a read error. The genes are TRBV20-1 and TRBJ2-1; TRBD1 might be the D (6 bases). The CDR3 length is 15 residues. In germline, CDR1 is DFQATT, CDR2 SNEGSKA (reference sequence). Deletions cut 0 bases from V and 9 bases from J, with 18 bases between. The DNA for the CDR3 is TGCAGTGCTAGAGAAGACAGGTTTACCTCCAGTGAGCAGTTCTTC. It translates to CSAREDRFTSSEQFF.

This clonotype showed up just a few times. The V call is TRBV28, the J call TRBJ1-4; 8 bases map to TRBD1. There are 15 residues in the CDR3. Unmatched junction bases numbered 10, after V lost 5 bases and J lost 8 bases. Germline V lookup: CDR1 MDHEN, CDR2 SYDVKM. The CDR3 DNA reads as TGTGCCAGCAGTCTCTACAGGGGGGTGGAGGAAAAACTGTTTTTT. Its protein product is CASSLYRGVEEKLFF.

This clonotype showed up just a few times. The rearrangement uses TRBV11-3 and TRBJ2-3; 8 bases are a match to TRBD2. V was clipped by 6 bases and J by 5 bases; unmatched bases: 10. The CDR3 is made up of 15 amino acids. CDR1 SGHNT and CDR2 YENEEA come from the germline V gene. CDR3 nucleotide sequence: TGTGCCAGCAGGGTGGGACTAGGAGACGGAGATACGCAGTATTTT. Encoded protein: CASRVGLGDGDTQYF.

The chain is built from TRBV27 and TRBJ2-3, with D unresolved. The CDR3 runs to 14 residues. Germline CDR1 is MNHEY and CDR2 is SMNVEV (reference sequence). V gave up 0 bases and J gave up 4 bases, with 8 bases separating them. The DNA for the CDR3 is TGTGCCAGCAGTTTATCAGAGGCCGCAGATACGCAGTATTTT. This sequence encodes CASSLSEAADTQYF.

The chain has TRBV4-3 and TRBJ2-1, with D unresolved. This CDR3 region has 15 residues. Germline V gene sequence: CDR1 LGHNA, CDR2 YSLEER. With 0 bases removed from V and 9 bases from J, the gap between germline ends came to 15 bases. CDR3 bases: TGCGCCAGCAGCCAAGATCCACCCCCTGTTACTGAGCAGTTCTTC. It translates to CASSQDPPPVTEQFF.

This clonotype came up many times. J is TRBJ2-5 and V is TRBV7-2, with D unclear. CDR1 is SGHTA and CDR2 is FQGNSA in the germline V gene. V lost 6 bases and J lost 9, with 11 bases in between. The CDR3 is made up of 11 amino acids. The CDR3 region is CASSFQSAQYF. The CDR3 coding sequence is TGTGCCAGCAGTTTTCAAAGTGCCCAGTACTTC.

The chain combines TRBV5-6 with TRBJ2-3, with D hard to call. The V gene lost 4 bases and the J gene lost 2 bases, with 8 bases spanning the gap. Germline V lookup: CDR1 SGHDT, CDR2 YYEEEE. The CDR3 has 13 residues. DNA for the CDR3: TGTGCCAGCAGCGTCTGGAACACAGATACGCAGTATTTT. Translation gives CASSVWNTDTQYF.

This clonotype occurred a few times. J is TRBJ2-5 and V is TRBV7-2, with 10 bases matching TRBD2. This CDR3 region has 16 residues. Germline V lookup: CDR1 SGHTA, CDR2 FQGNSA. V shed 4 bases, J shed 5 bases, and the junction held 10 bases outside the gene matches. The CDR3 sequence: CASSSVSGRSRETQYF. CDR3 sequence (DNA): TGTGCCAGCAGCTCAGTTAGCGGGAGGTCGAGGGAGACCCAGTACTTC.

This clonotype has more than one count but fewer than ten. The chain has TRBV9 and TRBJ2-7, with D possibly matching TRBD2 (7 bases). Germline V CDR1 and CDR2: SGDLS, YYNGEE. The length of the CDR3 is 16 residues. Trimming stripped 4 bases from V and 0 bases from J, with 17 bases between. CDR3 nucleotide sequence: TGTGCCAGCAGCACGGGGGGCCTAGCGGTCTCCTACGAGCAGTACTTC. Protein sequence: CASSTGGLAVSYEQYF.